The present entry profiles one TCR beta chain with its context. This entry belongs to a study of T cell responses to AZD1222 COVID-19 vaccine. Clones were sequenced by immunoSEQ multiplex PCR, and TCRdb holds only the in-frame ones, with some missing. The data hold more than 100,000 clones, with roughly nine tenths observed a single time. The source was peripheral blood, collected on day 0 of AZD1222 vaccination. The clonotype originates from an adult in good health.

The CDR3 bases are TGTGCCACCAATTCACAGGGGTCCACCGGGGAGCTGTTTTTT. This gives the protein CATNSQGSTGELFF. J is TRBJ2-2 and V is TRBV24-1; TRBD1 matches 7 bases. Germline CDR1 KGHDR, CDR2 SFDVKD. This CDR3 contains 14 residues. Losses at the gene ends were 8 bases for V and 4 bases for J; bases not matched to a gene: 6.